The 31 T cell receptor beta chains listed next were all sequenced from one sample in a study of blood T cell repertoires in COVID-19. TCRdb keeps only in-frame clones here, not all; method: immunoSEQ multiplex PCR. The top ten clones hold approximately 4.7% of a sample with under 450,000 clones, over 80% of them seen once. The sequencing input was PBMCs or T cells enriched from blood (not recorded which). The receptor source for this set is a woman aged 45 to 65 who had recovered from COVID-19.

The genes are TRBV7-2 and TRBJ1-2; TRBD1 might be the D (6 bases). Trimming removed 2 bases at V and 6 bases at J, with 16 bases between. Germline V gene sequence: CDR1 SGHTA, CDR2 FQGNSA. The CDR3 totals 15 residues. CDR3 loop: CASSLNQGLFNGYTF. The CDR3 DNA reads as TGTGCCAGCAGCTTAAATCAGGGGTTATTTAATGGCTACACCTTC.

The chain is built from TRBV7-2 and TRBJ2-2, with 10 bases fitting TRBD2. The CDR3 runs 18 residues. The V and J ends lost 5 bases and 4 bases, in that order; junction bases with no gene match: 13. The germline V gene has CDR1 SGHTA and CDR2 FQGNSA. CDR3 bases: TGTGCCAGCAGCATATATCCTAGCGGGGGCCCGTTCACCGGGGAGCTGTTTTTT. This translates into CASSIYPSGGPFTGELFF.

The V call is TRBV10-3, the J call TRBJ1-1; D might be TRBD1 (5 bases). Deletions cut 4 bases from V and 5 bases from J, with 11 bases between. Germline CDR1 is ENHRY and CDR2 is SYGVKD. This CDR3 contains 13 residues. CDR3 residues: CAISGGAGTEAFF. For the CDR3, the DNA is TGTGCCATCAGTGGTGGGGCCGGGACTGAAGCTTTCTTT.

This chain connects TRBV7-2 to TRBJ1-3; D perhaps matches TRBD1 (6 bases). The germline V gene has CDR1 SGHTA and CDR2 FQGNSA. V was trimmed by 5 bases and J by 4 bases, leaving 9 bases between them. This CDR3 contains 13 residues. The CDR3 loop is CASSPQGGNTIYF. As DNA, the CDR3 is TGTGCCAGCAGCCCCCAGGGGGGAAACACCATATATTTT.

J is TRBJ1-6 and V is TRBV18; D gene uncertain. V lost 3 bases and J 9 bases, leaving 12 bases between the germline ends. This CDR3 spans 14 amino acids. Per the germline V gene, CDR1 is KGHSH and CDR2 is LQKENI. CDR3 in DNA: TGTGCCAGCTCACCGACCTTAGAGGGTTCACCCCTCCACTTT. Its translation: CASSPTLEGSPLHF.

V gene TRBV4-1 combines with J gene TRBJ2-1; TRBD2 might be the D (7 bases). Trimming stripped 0 bases from V and 7 bases from J, with 19 bases between. Germline loops: CDR1 MGHRA, CDR2 YSYEKL. CDR3 length equals 17 residues. The CDR3 sequence is CASSQEGAGRGGNEQFF. The CDR3, as DNA: TGCGCCAGCAGCCAAGAAGGGGCCGGCAGGGGAGGGAATGAGCAGTTCTTC.

The chain links TRBV29-1 to TRBJ2-7; 9 bases are a match to TRBD1. This CDR3 comprises 15 residues. V gave up 3 bases and J gave up 7 bases; unmatched junction bases: 13. In germline, CDR1 is SQVTM, CDR2 ANQGSEA. This CDR3 is CSVDKGGTGTPEQYF. CDR3 DNA sequence: TGCAGCGTTGACAAGGGAGGGACAGGGACTCCTGAGCAGTACTTC.

Only a few counts were recorded for this clone. V is TRBV3-1 (or the pseudogene TRBV3-2) and J is TRBJ2-7; 11 positions match TRBD2. CDR3 length: 12 residues. Germline CDR1 and CDR2: LGHDT and YNNKEL (reference sequence). The CDR3 DNA is TGTGCCAGCAGCCGAAAAAGACTAGCGGGATTTGTA. This translates into CASSRKRLAGFV.

A few counts support this clone. The rearrangement links TRBV7-6 to TRBJ1-3; a possible D gene is TRBD1 (5 bases). V was cut by 5 bases and J by 0 bases, with 17 bases left in between. Germline CDR1 reads SGHVS; CDR2 reads FNYEAQ. The CDR3 is made up of 17 amino acids. Here the CDR3 DNA reads TGTGCCAGCAGCCCCCGGGGAGGGGCTCACTCTGGAAACACCATATATTTT. Protein sequence: CASSPRGGAHSGNTIYF.

The V and J genes are TRBV7-2 and TRBJ1-5; a possible D gene is TRBD1 (5 bases). Trimming left V 5 bases short and J 2 bases short, with 13 bases between. Germline V gene lookup returns CDR1 SGHTA and CDR2 FQGNSA. The CDR3 spans 15 residues. CDR3 protein: CASSLRVNGNQPQHF. The DNA for the CDR3 is TGTGCCAGCAGCCTCAGGGTAAACGGCAATCAGCCCCAGCATTTT.

This chain links TRBV29-1 with TRBJ1-2; 8 bases fit TRBD1. V dropped 6 bases and J dropped 1; count of bases not matched to a gene: 1. This CDR3 is built from 12 residues. Germline V gene lookup returns CDR1 SQVTM and CDR2 ANQGSEA. CDR3 sequence (DNA): TGCAGCGTGGACAGGGATAACTATGGCTACACCTTC. Translating gives CSVDRDNYGYTF. The full variable domain, in which reference TRBV29-1 and TRBJ1-2 provide the parts outside the CDR3, is SAVISQKPSRDICQRGTSLTIQCQVDSQVTMMFWYRQQPGQSLTLIATANQGSEATYESGFVIDKFPISRPNLTFSTLTVSNMSPEDSSIYLCSVDRDNYGYTFGSGTRLTVV.

As regards this clone: The sample contains more than one DNA sequence encoding this CDR3. The rearrangement links TRBV6-5 to TRBJ1-2; the match to TRBD1 covers 9 bases. The CDR3 loop spans 12 amino acids. Germline V lookup: CDR1 MNHEY, CDR2 SVGAGI. Trimming at V came to 6 bases and at J to 4 bases, leaving 0 bases not matched to a gene. The CDR3 nucleotides are TGTGCCAGCAGGGGACAGGGCTATGGCTACACCTTC. This sequence encodes CASRGQGYGYTF.

The chain combines TRBV3-1 (or the pseudogene TRBV3-2) with TRBJ1-2, with 8 bases fitting TRBD1. The CDR3 sequence is 15 residues long. Germline V gene sequence: CDR1 LGHDT, CDR2 YNNKEL (reference sequence). V dropped 2 bases and J dropped 0; count of bases not matched to a gene: 2. The CDR3 region is CASSQPTGANYGYTF. The CDR3 coding sequence is TGTGCCAGCAGCCAACCGACAGGGGCTAACTATGGCTACACCTTC.

The rearrangement uses TRBV3-1 (or the pseudogene TRBV3-2) and TRBJ2-1; TRBD2 matches 11 bases. Trimming at V came to 3 bases and at J to 8 bases, leaving 6 bases not matched to a gene. The length of the CDR3 is 15 residues. Germline V gene sequence: CDR1 LGHDT, CDR2 YNNKEL (reference sequence). The CDR3 sequence is CASSQQLAGVHEQFF. The DNA for the CDR3 is TGTGCCAGCAGCCAGCAACTAGCGGGAGTTCATGAGCAGTTCTTC.

This clone occurred a few times. The chain couples TRBV28 to TRBJ2-1; D is possibly TRBD1 (6 bases). CDR1 is MDHEN, CDR2 SYDVKM, per germline. V lost 3 bases, J lost 7 bases, and 16 bases lay in between. This CDR3 is 15 amino acids long. The chain's CDR3 is CASSFSGAWVNEQFF. In nucleotides, the CDR3 is TGTGCCAGCAGTTTTTCAGGGGCGTGGGTAAATGAGCAGTTCTTC.

J is TRBJ1-6 and V is TRBV4-1; D ambiguous. V was clipped by 0 bases and J by 10 bases, with 7 bases between them. The CDR3 is made up of 13 amino acids. Germline-derived CDR1 and CDR2 are MGHRA and YSYEKL. In nucleotides, the CDR3 is TGCGCCAGCAGCCAAGAGATAGTCTCACCCCTCCACTTT. Its protein product is CASSQEIVSPLHF.

This clone has more than one count but fewer than ten. The rearrangement joins TRBV5-4 to TRBJ1-2; 8 nucleotides agree with TRBD1. The CDR3 runs 15 residues. CDR1 and CDR2 (germline): SGHNT, YYREEE (reference sequence). The trim removed 4 bases at V and 8 bases at J, leaving 13 bases unmatched. The CDR3 DNA follows: TGTGCCAGCAGCCAAGGGACAGGTGGAGCGGCGGGCTACACCTTC. Encoded protein: CASSQGTGGAAGYTF.

CDR3 nucleotides: TGTGCCAGCAGCCGGGGGAGCTCTGGGGCCAACGTCCTGACTTTC. This encodes CASSRGSSGANVLTF. The gene calls are TRBV6-6 and TRBJ2-6, with a possible D match to TRBD2 (6 bases). V was pared by 6 bases and J by 0 bases, with 9 bases between. The V gene's germline CDR1 is MNHNY and CDR2 SVGAGI (reference sequence). CDR3 length equals 15 residues.

The chain links TRBV2 to TRBJ2-1; tentatively, D is TRBD1 (5 bases). The CDR3 is 15 residues long. V dropped 4 bases and J dropped 9 bases, with 19 bases sitting between them. Germline CDR1 SNHLY, CDR2 FYNNEI. In DNA form, the CDR3 reads TGTGCCAGCAGTGCTGGACATGTGGCTCCAAGTGAGCAGTTCTTC. This gives the protein CASSAGHVAPSEQFF.

The chain links TRBV29-1 to TRBJ2-4; no clear D gene. The CDR3 extends over 12 amino acids. Germline CDR1 SQVTM, CDR2 ANQGSEA. V was pared by 6 bases and J by 0 bases, with 6 bases between. CDR3 DNA: TGCAGCGTGCGACAAGCCAAAAACATTCAGTACTTC. Protein sequence: CSVRQAKNIQYF.

This chain uses TRBV7-2 with TRBJ2-1; 11 bases match TRBD2. Trimming at V came to 5 bases and at J to 5 bases, leaving 5 bases not matched to a gene. The CDR3 spans 15 residues. The germline gives CDR1 SGHTA, CDR2 FQGNSA. CDR3 bases: TGTGCCAGCAGCCTCAGACTAGCGGGGAACAATGAGCAGTTCTTC. Translating it yields CASSLRLAGNNEQFF.

This sequence joins TRBV6-2 or TRBV6-3 and TRBJ1-2, with TRBD1 identical over 8 bases. In germline, CDR1 is MNHEY, CDR2 SVGEGT. The CDR3 contains 16 residues. V lost 6 bases to trimming and J lost 1 base; unmatched junction nucleotides: 10. DNA for the CDR3: TGTGCCAGCAGCACCTATATCAGGGGGCATAACTATGGCTACACCTTC. Its protein product is CASSTYIRGHNYGYTF.

The gene calls are TRBV5-6 and TRBJ2-7; D unclear. Germline lookup yields CDR1 SGHDT and CDR2 YYEEEE. This CDR3 has 12 amino acids. The V end lost 4 bases, the J end lost 4 bases, and 9 bases lay between the germline ends. CDR3 residues: CASSHNRYEQYF. CDR3 in DNA: TGTGCCAGCAGCCACAACCGTTACGAGCAGTACTTC.

The chain couples TRBV7-3 to TRBJ2-1, with D possibly matching TRBD1 (5 bases). This CDR3 has 15 residues. The germline V gene has CDR1 SGHTA and CDR2 FQGTGA. Deletions cut 2 bases from V and 9 bases from J, with 17 bases between. In DNA, the CDR3 is TGTGCCAGCAGCTTACGAAGGACAATTAATCCTGAGCAGTTCTTC. Protein: CASSLRRTINPEQFF.

This chain connects TRBV11-2 to TRBJ1-1, with a possible D match to TRBD1 (5 bases). V shed 5 bases and J shed 5 bases, with 18 bases lying between them. This CDR3 contains 15 residues. Germline assignment: CDR1 SGHAT and CDR2 FQNNGV. CDR3 loop: CASSTQQVSETEAFF. The CDR3 bases are TGTGCCAGCAGCACACAACAGGTGTCTGAGACTGAAGCTTTCTTT.

This clone was found once. The rearrangement links TRBV9 to TRBJ2-1; the match to TRBD1 covers 8 bases. Trimming removed 3 bases from V and 12 bases from J; junction bases left unmatched: 35. The CDR3 spans 22 residues. Germline V lookup: CDR1 SGDLS, CDR2 YYNGEE. The DNA of the CDR3 is TGTGCCAGCAGCGAGCGCGCTCACCCAATGGGAGCGACAGGGGCCGCTCCATGGGTGCAGTTCTTC. Translating it yields CASSERAHPMGATGAAPWVQFF.

This rearrangement joins TRBV3-1 (or the pseudogene TRBV3-2) to TRBJ1-4, with 9 bases lining up with TRBD1. V lost 1 base and J lost 7; bases outside the gene matches: 7. The CDR3 loop spans 16 amino acids. Germline-derived CDR1 and CDR2 are LGHDT and YNNKEL (reference sequence). CDR3 DNA: TGTGCCAGCAGCCAAGGGGGACAGGGAGGGGCTGAAAAACTGTTTTTT. It codes for CASSQGGQGGAEKLFF.

This clone was seen only a few times. The V call is TRBV11-3, the J call TRBJ1-2; a weak D match, TRBD1 (5 bases). V was pared by 5 bases and J by 6 bases, with 16 bases between. This CDR3 has 14 amino acids. CDR1 and CDR2 (germline): SGHNT, YENEEA. CDR3 coding DNA: TGTGCCAGCAGCCCACCCCGGACACTGGATGGCTACACCTTC. Protein: CASSPPRTLDGYTF.

V gene TRBV18 combines with J gene TRBJ1-1; D uncertain. Germline CDR1 and CDR2: KGHSH and LQKENI. This CDR3 is built from 16 residues. V gave up 3 bases and J gave up 4 bases, with 18 bases separating them. In DNA, the CDR3 is TGTGCCAGCTCACCGGCGACTGGGGTTCGGGGCACTGAAGCTTTCTTT. Translating gives CASSPATGVRGTEAFF.

The table lists this clone with a few counts. The chain links TRBV4-2 to TRBJ2-7; 9 bases align to TRBD1. Germline CDR1 reads LGHNA; CDR2 reads YNFKEQ. The ends lost 1 base at V and 4 bases at J; junction bases unmatched: 5. There are 15 residues in the CDR3. The CDR3 DNA sequence: TGTGCCAGCAGCCAAGGGACCGGGACAGGGTACGAGCAGTACTTC. Its translation: CASSQGTGTGYEQYF.

The chain couples TRBV20-1 to TRBJ2-7; D may be TRBD1 (5 bases). V was cut by 1 base and J by 12 bases, with 13 bases left in between. CDR3 size: 11 residues. From germline, CDR1 is DFQATT and CDR2 SNEGSKA (reference sequence). CDR3 protein: CSARAGQGRYF. The CDR3 nucleotides are TGCAGTGCTAGAGCCGGGCAGGGAAGGTACTTC.